Presented here are 32 T cell receptor beta chains from one specimen sequenced in a study of cytomegalovirus exposure and HLA in healthy donors. Vbeta (60) and Jbeta (13) primers were used in the PCR. Clones were read by immunoSEQ multiplex PCR, and TCRdb kept only the in-frame ones, dropping some. The table has just over 65,000 clones, approximately 80% seen once. Sequencing was carried out using PBMCs. These receptors originate from a human donor in good health.

V is TRBV9 and J is TRBJ2-5; TRBD1 agrees at 9 bases. The CDR3 has 16 amino acids. The J segment lost 5 bases and the V segment lost 3 bases, leaving 11 bases of the junction unmatched. Per germline, CDR1 SGDLS and CDR2 YYNGEE. The CDR3 DNA reads as TGTGCCAGCAGCGCAGATAACAGGGGGCTAGGGGAGACCCAGTACTTC. Its translation: CASSADNRGLGETQYF.

The gene calls are TRBV7-9 and TRBJ2-1; 9 bases are a match to TRBD2. The CDR3 sequence is 16 residues long. Per germline, CDR1 SEHNR and CDR2 FQNEAQ (reference sequence). Germline trimming cut 0 bases from V and 10 bases from J; bases unmatched to any gene: 10. This CDR3 is CASSLAGSGGKAEQFF. CDR3 nucleotides: TGTGCCAGCAGCTTAGCGGGTAGCGGGGGCAAGGCCGAGCAGTTCTTC.

The J gene is TRBJ2-5, the V gene TRBV13; TRBD2 agrees at 9 bases. There are 15 residues in the CDR3. Trimming at V came to 3 bases and at J to 2 bases, leaving 4 bases not matched to a gene. Germline CDR1 reads PRHDT; CDR2 reads FYEKMQ (reference sequence). The CDR3 loop reads CASSFFAGGQETQYF. DNA of the CDR3: TGTGCCAGCAGCTTTTTCGCGGGGGGGCAAGAGACCCAGTACTTC.

The rearrangement uses TRBV6-5 and TRBJ1-2; no firm D call. V gave up 1 base and J gave up 10 bases, with 22 bases separating them. Per germline, CDR1 MNHEY and CDR2 SVGAGI. The CDR3 totals 16 residues. DNA of the CDR3: TGTGCCAGCAGTTACTGGTACCGGGCCAAGGGAGAGGACTACACCTTC. Its protein is CASSYWYRAKGEDYTF.

V usage is TRBV5-1 and J usage is TRBJ2-1; TRBD1 agrees at 8 bases. The J segment lost 7 bases and the V segment lost 1 base, leaving 7 bases of the junction unmatched. The CDR3 loop spans 15 amino acids. Germline loops: CDR1 SGHRS, CDR2 YFSETQ. CDR3 amino acids: CASSLWAGGVNEQFF. CDR3 nucleotides: TGCGCCAGCAGCTTGTGGGCAGGGGGCGTGAATGAGCAGTTCTTC. Supplemented by reference TRBV5-1 and TRBJ2-1, the full variable domain reads KAGVTQTPRYLIKTRGQQVTLSCSPISGHRSVSWYQQTPGQGLQFLFEYFSETQRNKGNFPGRFSGRQFSNSRSEMNVSTLELGDSALYLCASSLWAGGVNEQFFGPGTRLTVL.

The genes are TRBV29-1 and TRBJ2-2; 7 bases fit TRBD2. CDR1 is SQVTM and CDR2 is ANQGSEA in the germline V gene. V lost 4 bases, J lost 5 bases, and 7 bases stayed unmatched. This CDR3 has 14 residues. CDR3 loop: CSVVIGEGTGELFF. Written as DNA, the CDR3 is TGCAGCGTTGTAATCGGGGAGGGGACCGGGGAGCTGTTTTTT.

CDR3 sequence (DNA): TGCGCCAGCAGCCAATTTGATAGCGGTACCTACGAGCAGTACTTC. Translating it yields CASSQFDSGTYEQYF. The chain joins TRBV4-1 to TRBJ2-7; a weak D match, TRBD2 (6 bases). CDR1 and CDR2 from the germline V gene are MGHRA and YSYEKL. The CDR3 has 15 amino acids. V was pared by 2 bases and J by 2 bases, with 13 bases between.

CDR3: CARIGVSTDTQYF. CDR3 bases: TGTGCGCGAATCGGGGTGAGCACAGATACGCAGTATTTT. The genes are TRBV30 and TRBJ2-3; possible D gene TRBD2, 5 bases. The germline V gene has CDR1 GTSNPN and CDR2 SVGIG (reference sequence). The CDR3 is 13 amino acids.

The chain carries TRBV5-1 and TRBJ2-7; D is unresolved. This CDR3 has 12 residues. V gave up 3 bases and J gave up 4 bases, with 8 bases separating them. Germline V gene data show CDR1 as SGHRS and CDR2 as YFSETQ. In DNA form, the CDR3 reads TGCGCCAGCAGCTCAGGCGAATACGAGCAGTACTTC. Translating gives CASSSGEYEQYF. The variable domain in full, completed from reference TRBV5-1 and TRBJ2-7, reads KAGVTQTPRYLIKTRGQQVTLSCSPISGHRSVSWYQQTPGQGLQFLFEYFSETQRNKGNFPGRFSGRQFSNSRSEMNVSTLELGDSALYLCASSSGEYEQYFGPGTRLTVT.

Written as DNA, the CDR3 is TGTGCCAGCAGCTTGCGGGGGATTAAGGAGACCCAGTACTTC. This translates into CASSLRGIKETQYF. J is TRBJ2-5 and V is TRBV6-5, with 7 bases matching TRBD2. Germline V lookup: CDR1 MNHEY, CDR2 SVGAGI. The CDR3 totals 14 residues. V shed 6 bases and J 5 bases; nucleotides not matched to a gene: 9.

This chain joins TRBV5-1 and TRBJ1-5; D is perhaps TRBD1 (6 bases). This CDR3 is 16 amino acids long. Trimming took 0 bases from V and 8 from J, leaving 18 bases between them. The germline V gene encodes CDR1 SGHRS and CDR2 YFSETQ. CDR3 sequence: CASSLDGQSTVEPQHF. The CDR3 DNA reads TGCGCCAGCAGCTTGGACGGACAGTCGACTGTGGAGCCCCAGCATTTT.

CDR3 sequence (DNA): TGCGCCAGCAGTGAGTCCACCTGGAGGCTGGGGAACAATGAGCAGTTCTTC. Its translation: CASSESTWRLGNNEQFF. The chain has TRBV10-2 and TRBJ2-1, with a tentative D call TRBD2 (5 bases). The CDR3 has 17 amino acids. Germline values: CDR1 WSHSY, CDR2 SAAADI. Trimming took 0 bases from V and 5 from J, leaving 17 bases between them.

V usage is TRBV7-3 and J usage is TRBJ2-2, with 7 bases matching TRBD1. Germline V lookup: CDR1 SGHTA, CDR2 FQGTGA. The V and J ends lost 3 bases and 5 bases, in that order; junction bases with no gene match: 6. The CDR3 is 15 amino acids. As DNA, the CDR3 is TGTGCCAGCAGCTTGATAGGGGGCGATACCGGGGAGCTGTTTTTT. Translated, it gives CASSLIGGDTGELFF. The variable domain in full, completed from reference TRBV7-3 and TRBJ2-2, reads GAGVSQTPSNKVTEKGKYVELRCDPISGHTALYWYRQSLGQGPEFLIYFQGTGAADDSGLPNDRFFAVRPEGSVSTLKIQRTERGDSAVYLCASSLIGGDTGELFFGEGSRLTVL.

The chain couples TRBV19 to TRBJ1-5; D call uncertain. The germline gives CDR1 LNHDA, CDR2 SQIVND (reference sequence). V dropped 3 bases and J dropped 0 bases, with 12 bases sitting between them. This CDR3 has 16 residues. CDR3 nucleotides: TGTGCCAGTAGTATTATCCAGGTTTATAGCAATCAGCCCCAGCATTTT. It is translated as CASSIIQVYSNQPQHF.

V gene TRBV19 combines with J gene TRBJ1-6; 9 nucleotides line up with TRBD1. The CDR3 contains 15 residues. The germline CDR1 and CDR2 sequences are LNHDA and SQIVND (reference sequence). Germline trimming cut 3 bases from V and 7 bases from J; bases unmatched to any gene: 4. The DNA of the CDR3 is TGTGCCAGTAGTATCCGACAGGGGGACAATTCACCCCTCCACTTT. Translation: CASSIRQGDNSPLHF.

The CDR3, as DNA: TGTGCCAGCAGCCAAAATGGGGCAAGCATTCAGTACTTC. Residues: CASSQNGASIQYF. This sequence joins TRBV14 and TRBJ2-4, with D tentatively TRBD1 (5 bases). V was cut by 2 bases and J by 9 bases, with 11 bases left in between. CDR1 and CDR2 (germline): SGHDN, FVKESK. The CDR3 runs 13 residues.

This sequence joins TRBV19 and TRBJ1-6; D might be TRBD1 (6 bases). This CDR3 region has 18 residues. Germline values: CDR1 LNHDA, CDR2 SQIVND (reference sequence). The V end lost 1 base, the J end lost 6 bases, and 19 bases lay between the germline ends. The CDR3 spells CASSIARGATSGNSPLHF. The CDR3 nucleotides read TGTGCCAGTAGTATAGCACGGGGGGCCACCTCCGGTAATTCACCCCTCCACTTT.

This clone was counted only a few times. The gene calls are TRBV11-3 and TRBJ2-3; weak D call: TRBD1 (6 bases). The ends were cut back, 5 bases at V and 2 bases at J, with 17 bases in the middle. The CDR3 has 16 residues. Germline lookup yields CDR1 SGHNT and CDR2 YENEEA. CDR3 DNA sequence: TGTGCCAGCAGCCCGGGGTCGGACAGATTCACAGATACGCAGTATTTT. Amino acids: CASSPGSDRFTDTQYF.

The chain has TRBV19 and TRBJ2-6; TRBD2 might be the D (7 bases). The CDR3 runs to 16 residues. CDR1 is LNHDA, CDR2 SQIVND, per germline (reference sequence). V was cut by 3 bases and J by 4 bases, with 13 bases left in between. CDR3 coding DNA: TGTGCCAGTAGTATCCGGGGGGCGGGAGGGGCCAACGTCCTGACTTTC. Protein product: CASSIRGAGGANVLTF.

This clone was seen a few times. The chain recombines TRBV7-9 with TRBJ1-4, with a weak D call TRBD1 (6 bases). CDR3 length: 12 amino acids. Looked up from germline, CDR1 is SEHNR and CDR2 is FQNEAQ (reference sequence). Trimming shortened V by 5 bases and J by 11 bases, and 12 bases separated the two germline ends. The CDR3 DNA reads TGTGCCAGCAGCGAGGGGGGAGGGAAACTGTTTTTT. This encodes CASSEGGGKLFF.

The chain has TRBV2 and TRBJ2-5; 8 nucleotides align to TRBD2. There are 13 residues in the CDR3. Looked up from germline, CDR1 is SNHLY and CDR2 is FYNNEI. The junction had 6 bases not matched to a gene; V was cut back by 7 bases and J by 5 bases. The CDR3 region is CASMVGGVETQYF. CDR3 nucleotides: TGTGCCAGCATGGTCGGGGGGGTGGAGACCCAGTACTTC.

This clone was found a few times. The genes are TRBV18 and TRBJ1-6, with 9 bases lining up with TRBD1. With V trimmed by 6 bases and J by 7 bases, 7 bases remained unmatched. CDR1 and CDR2 from the germline V gene are KGHSH and LQKENI. The CDR3 is 15 residues long. DNA of the CDR3: TGTGCCAGCTCCCGAGGGACAGGGAGGAATTCACCCCTCCACTTT. It is translated as CASSRGTGRNSPLHF.

DNA for the CDR3: TGTGCCAGCAGACGGCTAGCTTCCTACAATGAGCAGTTCTTC. Its protein product is CASRRLASYNEQFF. The chain employs TRBV2 and TRBJ2-1, with D possibly matching TRBD2 (5 bases). CDR1 SNHLY and CDR2 FYNNEI come from the germline V gene. V dropped 6 bases and J dropped 1 base, with 10 bases sitting between them. This CDR3 has 14 amino acids.

This rearrangement joins TRBV7-2 to TRBJ2-5; 8 bases are a match to TRBD2. Germline assignment: CDR1 SGHTA and CDR2 FQGNSA. V dropped 6 bases and J dropped 6; count of bases not matched to a gene: 9. The CDR3 is 14 amino acids. For the CDR3, the DNA is TGTGCCAGCAGTGACGGGGGGGGGCGGCAGACCCAGTACTTC. It codes for CASSDGGGRQTQYF. The complete variable domain, with remaining parts taken from reference TRBV7-2 and TRBJ2-5, reads GAGVSQSPSNKVTEKGKDVELRCDPISGHTALYWYRQSLGQGLEFLIYFQGNSAPDKSGLPSDRFSAERTGGSVSTLTIQRTQQEDSAVYLCASSDGGGRQTQYFGPGTRLLVL.

The CDR3 DNA sequence: TGTGCCAGCACCCGACAGGAAACCAACACTGAAGCTTTCTTT. This sequence encodes CASTRQETNTEAFF. The chain employs TRBV2 and TRBJ1-1, with D maybe TRBD1 (6 bases). The CDR3 is made up of 14 amino acids. The V end was cut by 7 bases, the J end by 2 bases, with 14 bases between. Germline lookup yields CDR1 SNHLY and CDR2 FYNNEI.

The gene calls are TRBV5-1 and TRBJ2-5; 7 nucleotides match TRBD2. The CDR3 runs 15 residues. With V trimmed by 2 bases and J by 1 base, 5 bases remained unmatched. Germline lookup yields CDR1 SGHRS and CDR2 YFSETQ. CDR3 amino acids: CASSLLSGVQETQYF. In DNA, the CDR3 is TGCGCCAGCAGCTTATTAAGCGGGGTCCAAGAGACCCAGTACTTC.

This chain connects TRBV27 to TRBJ1-5; D is unclear. With 2 bases removed from V and 2 bases from J, the gap between germline ends came to 4 bases. Germline values: CDR1 MNHEY, CDR2 SMNVEV (reference sequence). The CDR3 totals 13 residues. CDR3 in amino acids: CASSLQGNQPQHF. For the CDR3, the DNA is TGTGCCAGCAGTTTACAGGGCAATCAGCCCCAGCATTTT.

V is TRBV7-9 and J is TRBJ1-2; TRBD1 matches 10 bases. The CDR3 consists of 16 residues. Germline V gene lookup returns CDR1 SEHNR and CDR2 FQNEAQ (reference sequence). V lost 5 bases, J lost 8 bases, and 14 bases stayed unmatched. The CDR3 is CASSRGDRGGSAGYTF. CDR3 nucleotides: TGTGCCAGCAGCCGCGGGGACAGGGGCGGCTCTGCGGGCTACACCTTC.

The V gene is TRBV9, the J gene TRBJ1-2; 7 nucleotides line up with TRBD1. The germline V gene has CDR1 SGDLS and CDR2 YYNGEE. Trimming cost V 2 bases and J 3 bases; bases outside gene matches: 7. This CDR3 comprises 15 residues. The CDR3 here is CASSVGTGDDYGYTF. The CDR3 nucleotides read TGTGCCAGCAGCGTGGGAACAGGGGATGACTATGGCTACACCTTC.

The chain links TRBV5-1 to TRBJ2-1; possibly TRBD2 for D (5 bases). This CDR3 is 16 amino acids long. The V gene lost 0 bases and the J gene lost 4 bases, with 14 bases spanning the gap. CDR1 SGHRS and CDR2 YFSETQ come from the germline V gene. This CDR3 reads CASSLDAGSGYNEQFF. The CDR3, as DNA: TGCGCCAGCAGCTTGGATGCGGGTTCGGGGTACAATGAGCAGTTCTTC.

J is TRBJ1-3 and V is TRBV9; D unclear. In germline, CDR1 is SGDLS, CDR2 YYNGEE. CDR3 length: 13 amino acids. The ends were cut back, 7 bases at V and 0 bases at J, with 8 bases in the middle. CDR3 DNA: TGTGCCAGCGCACAGAGCTCTGGAAACACCATATATTTT. Translating it yields CASAQSSGNTIYF.

This chain joins TRBV11-1 and TRBJ1-2; TRBD1 aligns across 8 bases. The CDR3 runs to 18 residues. The V gene end was trimmed by 2 bases and the J gene end by 0 bases; junction bases not matched to a gene: 11. Germline CDR1 is SGHAT and CDR2 is FQDESV (reference sequence). This chain's CDR3 is CASSLFRTGKNANYGYTF. The CDR3 DNA follows: TGTGCCAGCAGCTTATTCCGGACAGGGAAAAACGCTAACTATGGCTACACCTTC. The full variable domain, in which reference TRBV11-1 and TRBJ1-2 provide the parts outside the CDR3, is EAEVAQSPRYKITEKSQAVAFWCDPISGHATLYWYRQILGQGPELLVQFQDESVVDDSQLPKDRFSAERLKGVDSTLKIQPAELGDSAMYLCASSLFRTGKNANYGYTFGSGTRLTVV.